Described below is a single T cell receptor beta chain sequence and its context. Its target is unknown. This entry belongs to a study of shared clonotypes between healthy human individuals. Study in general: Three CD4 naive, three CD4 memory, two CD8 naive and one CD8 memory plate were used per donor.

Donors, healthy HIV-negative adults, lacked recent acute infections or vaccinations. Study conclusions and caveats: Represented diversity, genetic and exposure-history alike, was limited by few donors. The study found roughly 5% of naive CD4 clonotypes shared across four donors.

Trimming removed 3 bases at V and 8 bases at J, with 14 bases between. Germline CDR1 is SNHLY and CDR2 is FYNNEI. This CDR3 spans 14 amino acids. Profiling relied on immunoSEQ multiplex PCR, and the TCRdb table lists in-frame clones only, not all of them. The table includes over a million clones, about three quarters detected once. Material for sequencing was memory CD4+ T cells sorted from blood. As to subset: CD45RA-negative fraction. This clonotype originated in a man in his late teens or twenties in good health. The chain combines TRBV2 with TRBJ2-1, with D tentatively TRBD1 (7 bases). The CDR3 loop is CASSERQGGDEQFF. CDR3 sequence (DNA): TGTGCCAGCAGTGAGAGACAGGGCGGGGATGAGCAGTTCTTC.